The clone carrying this TCR beta chain was observed a few times. This entry is derived from a study of blood T cell repertoires in COVID-19. For the study at large: Sites across the United States, Italy and Spain contributed samples from acute and convalescent COVID-19.

Here immunoSEQ multiplex PCR was the method, and the copy in TCRdb shows in-frame clones only, minus some. The sample has 150,000 to 200,000 clones; roughly 80% are singletons. Germline V gives CDR1 ENHRY, CDR2 SYGVKD. The CDR3 extends over 15 amino acids. Trimming stripped 3 bases from V and 4 bases from J, with 13 bases between. Source material: PBMCs or T cells enriched from blood (not recorded which). This sequence joins TRBV10-3 and TRBJ1-5; no clear D. The receptor was derived from a man aged 50 to 59 who had recovered from COVID-19. The CDR3 is CAISESGKDNQPQHF. The CDR3 DNA follows: TGTGCCATCAGTGAAAGCGGGAAAGATAATCAGCCCCAGCATTTT.